Below are 18 T cell receptor beta chains sequenced from a single sample in a study of cytomegalovirus exposure and HLA in healthy donors. The PCR employed 60 Vbeta primers together with 13 Jbeta primers. The repertoire was sequenced with immunoSEQ multiplex PCR; TCRdb's copy has only in-frame clones and lacks some. The repertoire includes 110,000 or so clones, over 55% of them detected once, and roughly 8.3% sits in the top ten. The sample taken for sequencing was PBMCs. These receptors were taken from a man aged 18-30 years in good health and CMV-seropositive.

This clone occurred a few times. V gene TRBV5-4 combines with J gene TRBJ2-7, with TRBD2 identical over 11 bases. CDR1 and CDR2 from the germline V gene are SGHNT and YYREEE (reference sequence). There are 14 residues in the CDR3. V lost 5 bases and J lost 5; bases outside the gene matches: 6. CDR3 sequence (DNA): TGTGCCAGCAGGATAGCGGGGGGGCAAGACGAGCAGTACTTC. This sequence encodes CASRIAGGQDEQYF.

V is TRBV6-1 and J is TRBJ2-7; tentative D call: TRBD1 (6 bases). The CDR3 is 13 amino acids. The V and J ends lost 10 bases and 2 bases respectively, with 15 bases between them. Germline V CDR1 and CDR2: MNHNS, SASEGT. The CDR3 spells CATPGHPPYEQYF. CDR3 coding DNA: TGTGCCACCCCGGGACACCCGCCCTACGAGCAGTACTTC.

In this sample, this clone turned up a few times. This chain uses TRBV28 with TRBJ1-5, with TRBD1 matching over 9 bases. The junction had 5 bases not matched to a gene; V was cut back by 6 bases and J by 2 bases. CDR3 length equals 15 residues. Germline V gene sequence: CDR1 MDHEN, CDR2 SYDVKM. The CDR3 region has the DNA TGTGCCAGCAGCCTTAGGACAGGGGGCAATCAGCCCCAGCATTTT. Amino acids: CASSLRTGGNQPQHF.

This clone came up a few times. This sequence joins TRBV10-1 and TRBJ2-5, with 7 nucleotides matching TRBD1. V gave up 2 bases and J gave up 0 bases; unmatched junction bases: 3. Germline V CDR1 and CDR2: WNHNN, SYGVQD (reference sequence). CDR3 length: 15 amino acids. CDR3 in DNA: TGCGCCAGCAGTGAGGGACAGGCATACCAAGAGACCCAGTACTTC. Encoded protein: CASSEGQAYQETQYF.

In its sample, this clone was seen once. The chain recombines TRBV18 with TRBJ2-1; no clear D gene. Germline V gene lookup returns CDR1 KGHSH and CDR2 LQKENI. The length of the CDR3 is 18 residues. Trimming stripped 6 bases from V and 0 bases from J, with 21 bases between. In nucleotides, the CDR3 is TGTGCCAGCTCCAACCGAGGTGGTTTGTTCGCCTCCTACAATGAGCAGTTCTTC. This sequence encodes CASSNRGGLFASYNEQFF.

The V and J genes are TRBV7-6 and TRBJ2-1, with D tentatively TRBD2 (7 bases). The germline V gene has CDR1 SGHVS and CDR2 FNYEAQ. Trimming stripped 2 bases from V and 2 bases from J, with 13 bases between. The length of the CDR3 is 16 residues. The CDR3 DNA sequence: TGTGCCAGCAGCTTACCGGGGGGCCCACCCTACAATGAGCAGTTCTTC. Amino acid sequence: CASSLPGGPPYNEQFF.

The CDR3 DNA sequence: TGTGCCAGCAGTCGGACAGGGTTTTTCGGGGTAGCGGGGGACAATGAGCAGTTCTTC. It translates to CASSRTGFFGVAGDNEQFF. The chain carries TRBV14 and TRBJ2-1, with D possibly TRBD2 on 9 matching bases. CDR1 is SGHDN, CDR2 FVKESK, per germline. The CDR3 has 19 residues. Trimming removed 6 bases from V and 5 bases from J, with 29 bases in between. Drawing the rest from reference TRBV14 and TRBJ2-1, the complete variable domain is EAGVTQFPSHSVIEKGQTVTLRCDPISGHDNLYWYRRVMGKEIKFLLHFVKESKQDESGMPNNRFLAERTGGTYSTLKVQPAELEDSGVYFCASSRTGFFGVAGDNEQFFGPGTRLTVL.

This clone has more than one count but fewer than ten. V and J are TRBV5-4 and TRBJ2-1, with TRBD1 matching over 9 bases. The CDR3 covers 15 residues. After removal of 4 bases from V and 4 bases from J, the junction contained 6 bases not matched to a gene. Germline CDR1 reads SGHNT; CDR2 reads YYREEE (reference sequence). The CDR3 region is CASSPRDRVYNEQFF. The CDR3 DNA sequence: TGTGCCAGCAGCCCCCGGGACAGGGTTTACAATGAGCAGTTCTTC.

The chain carries TRBV5-1 and TRBJ2-1; the D is unclear. The CDR3 consists of 15 residues. Germline V gives CDR1 SGHRS, CDR2 YFSETQ. V lost 0 bases, J lost 7 bases, and 14 bases lay in between. CDR3 bases: TGCGCCAGCAGCTTGGGTCCGATCACGAGGAATGAGCAGTTCTTC. It yields the protein CASSLGPITRNEQFF.

This clone was detected a few times. The rearrangement uses TRBV5-4 and TRBJ1-4; no firm D call. Trimming shortened V by 3 bases and J by 6 bases, and 15 bases separated the two germline ends. Looked up from germline, CDR1 is SGHNT and CDR2 is YYREEE (reference sequence). The CDR3 is 15 residues long. The CDR3 nucleotides are TGTGCCAGCAGCTCGCCCGGGGATTCGGATGAAAAACTGTTTTTT. This sequence encodes CASSSPGDSDEKLFF.

The V gene is TRBV18, the J gene TRBJ2-2, with 9 bases lining up with TRBD1. There are 17 residues in the CDR3. Trimming took 6 bases from V and 2 from J; bases not matched to a gene: 10. Germline V gene data show CDR1 as KGHSH and CDR2 as LQKENI. DNA of the CDR3: TGTGCCAGCTCTTCTGGGACAGGGACCCTTAACACCGGGGAGCTGTTTTTT. Protein sequence: CASSSGTGTLNTGELFF. The full variable domain, completed using reference TRBV18 and TRBJ2-2, is NAGVMQNPRHLVRRRGQEARLRCSPMKGHSHVYWYRQLPEEGLKFMVYLQKENIIDESGMPKERFSAEFPKEGPSILRIQQVVRGDSAAYFCASSSGTGTLNTGELFFGEGSRLTVL.

The V gene is TRBV7-9, the J gene TRBJ1-1, with D maybe TRBD1 (6 bases). The germline V gene has CDR1 SEHNR and CDR2 FQNEAQ (reference sequence). The CDR3 totals 13 residues. Between the trimmed V and J ends, which lost 8 bases and 0 bases, there was a span of 10 bases. This CDR3 is CASDGQMNTEAFF. CDR3 in DNA: TGTGCCAGCGATGGACAGATGAACACTGAAGCTTTCTTT. Filled out from reference TRBV7-9 and TRBJ1-1, the complete variable domain reads DTGVSQNPRHKITKRGQNVTFRCDPISEHNRLYWYRQTLGQGPEFLTYFQNEAQLEKSRLLSDRFSAERPKGSFSTLEIQRTEQGDSAMYLCASDGQMNTEAFFGQGTRLTVV.

The chain carries TRBV6-6 and TRBJ1-5; 10 bases are a match to TRBD1. V lost 2 bases, J lost 3 bases, and 4 bases stayed unmatched. From germline, CDR1 is MNHNY and CDR2 SVGAGI (reference sequence). The length of the CDR3 is 16 residues. DNA for the CDR3: TGTGCCAGCAGTTACGAGGGACAGGGGTTCAATCAGCCCCAGCATTTT. Protein product: CASSYEGQGFNQPQHF.

This chain links TRBV19 with TRBJ1-6; TRBD1 aligns across 9 bases. The V segment lost 3 bases and the J segment 13 bases; nucleotides outside the gene matches: 10. The length of the CDR3 is 15 residues. The germline V gene has CDR1 LNHDA and CDR2 SQIVND (reference sequence). In nucleotides, the CDR3 is TGTGCCAGTAGTATCCTGGGGACAGGGATACAGCCCCTCCACTTT. This encodes CASSILGTGIQPLHF.

This chain uses TRBV27 with TRBJ2-3; D is uncertain. Trimming cost V 4 bases and J 2 bases, with 13 bases left between them. The CDR3 runs to 15 residues. Germline CDR1 reads MNHEY; CDR2 reads SMNVEV (reference sequence). The CDR3 is CASSWSSLLTDTQYF. Here the CDR3 DNA reads TGTGCCAGCAGTTGGAGTTCCCTCCTCACAGATACGCAGTATTTT.

This clone has just a few counts. The chain is built from TRBV6-4 and TRBJ2-1, with TRBD2 matching 12 bases. Trimming cost V 3 bases and J 7 bases; bases outside gene matches: 4. The CDR3 is 15 residues long. Germline V CDR1 and CDR2: MRHNA, SNTAGT. The CDR3 region is CASSDKTSGGNEQFF. CDR3 in DNA: TGTGCCAGCAGTGATAAGACTAGCGGGGGAAATGAGCAGTTCTTC.

The DNA for the CDR3 is TGTGCCAGCAGTTACAGCAGGAGCACCCTAGCCTATGGCTACACCTTC. Translated, it gives CASSYSRSTLAYGYTF. V is TRBV6-5 and J is TRBJ1-2; D remains ambiguous. Trimming removed 2 bases from V and 4 bases from J, with 17 bases in between. The length of the CDR3 is 16 residues. CDR1 MNHEY and CDR2 SVGAGI come from the germline V gene.

The gene calls are TRBV5-4 and TRBJ2-2; TRBD1 agrees at 7 bases. After removal of 0 bases from V and 7 bases from J, the junction contained 6 bases not matched to a gene. Germline V CDR1 and CDR2: SGHNT, YYREEE (reference sequence). CDR3 size: 15 residues. The CDR3, as DNA: TGTGCCAGCAGCTTGGGAGGGGGCGCCGGCGGGGAGCTGTTTTTT. This encodes CASSLGGGAGGELFF.